The source of this T cell receptor beta chain is a study of blood T cell repertoires in COVID-19. Overall study context: Spain, Italy and the United States supplied samples that represented acute and convalescent COVID-19. In each case, the material was cDNA or gDNA derived from T cells, B-cell-depleted T cells, or PBMCs.

How the authors handled the data: Researchers report that nucleated cell counts were estimated from reference gene primer amplification. Assay: immunoSEQ multiplex PCR; the TCRdb copy retains only in-frame clones and omits some. V and J calls and clone size are those listed in that table; D and trimming were worked out from the DNA. The table lists just over 150,000 clones, 65% to 90% of them singletons. Seattle enrolled patients during active infection and tracked them longitudinally. The receptor was derived from a woman between 40 and 55 years old with COVID-19, enrolled during active disease. Source material: peripheral blood.

The CDR3 DNA follows: TGTGCCAGCAGCCAAGGGCTAGCCCTCGGGGAGCTGTTTTTT. The encoded protein is CASSQGLALGELFF. The J gene is TRBJ2-2, the V gene TRBV3-1 (or the pseudogene TRBV3-2); weak D call: TRBD2 (5 bases). CDR3 size: 14 residues. Per germline, CDR1 LGHDT and CDR2 YNNKEL (reference sequence). V was cut by 1 base and J by 7 bases, with 10 bases left in between.